This TCR beta chain is drawn from a study of control samples from healthy donors and cancer patients. The V gene lost 4 bases and the J gene lost 1 base, with 13 bases spanning the gap. Germline-derived CDR1 and CDR2 are LNHDA and SQIVND (reference sequence). This CDR3 has 15 residues. The assay was immunoSEQ multiplex PCR, and TCRdb's table has in-frame clones only and misses some. The table records some 110,000 clones, 85% to 90% of them present only once. The V gene is TRBV19, the J gene TRBJ1-1; no clear D. Sample: blood. The sequence was obtained from a woman aged 70 to 79 in good health. The CDR3 loop is CASSTPPEGNTEAFF. Here the CDR3 DNA reads TGTGCCAGTAGTACACCCCCGGAAGGGAACACTGAAGCTTTCTTT.